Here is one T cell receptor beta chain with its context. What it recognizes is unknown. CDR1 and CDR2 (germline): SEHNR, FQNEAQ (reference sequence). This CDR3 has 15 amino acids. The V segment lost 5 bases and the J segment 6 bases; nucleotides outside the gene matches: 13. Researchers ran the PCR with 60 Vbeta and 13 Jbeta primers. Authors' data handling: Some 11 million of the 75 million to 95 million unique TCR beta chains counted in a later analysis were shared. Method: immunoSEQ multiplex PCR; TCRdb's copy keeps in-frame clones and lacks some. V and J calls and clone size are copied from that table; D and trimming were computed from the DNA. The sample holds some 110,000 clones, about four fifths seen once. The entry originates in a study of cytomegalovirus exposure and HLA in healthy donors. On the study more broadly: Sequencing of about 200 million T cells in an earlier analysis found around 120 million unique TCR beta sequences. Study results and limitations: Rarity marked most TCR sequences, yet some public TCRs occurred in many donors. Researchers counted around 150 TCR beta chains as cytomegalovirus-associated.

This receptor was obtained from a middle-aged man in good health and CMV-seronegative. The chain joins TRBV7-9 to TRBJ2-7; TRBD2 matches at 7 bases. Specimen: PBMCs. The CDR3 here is CASSSRDYLGSEQYF. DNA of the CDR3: TGTGCCAGCAGCAGCAGGGACTACCTGGGCTCCGAGCAGTACTTC.